This entry features one T cell receptor (beta chain) sequence. Enrolled during active infection, Seattle patients were then followed longitudinally. The record originates from a study of blood T cell repertoires in COVID-19. Background on the study: Samples came from the United States, Italy and Spain, spanning acute and convalescent COVID-19.

As handled by the study authors: Cell counts per sample came from amplifying reference gene primers. Assay: immunoSEQ multiplex PCR; the TCRdb copy retains only in-frame clones and omits some. V and J calls plus clone size are reproduced from that table; the DNA served to infer D and trimming. The table includes under 200,000 clones, more than 85% detected once. The clonotype originates from a man between 60 and 75 years old with COVID-19, enrolled during active disease. The sample was peripheral blood.

In nucleotides, the CDR3 is TGTGCCAGCAGCTTAGAGGGCCCGGTGGGATACAATGAGCAGTTCTTC. It is translated as CASSLEGPVGYNEQFF. The chain employs TRBV7-3 and TRBJ2-1, with a possible D match to TRBD2 (5 bases). The V gene's germline CDR1 is SGHTA and CDR2 FQGTGA. The CDR3 has 16 residues. V lost 2 bases and J 4 bases, leaving 15 bases between the germline ends.